This T cell receptor beta chain was retrieved from a study of OX40 agonist ivuxolimab in advanced cancers. Study-wide background: Patients were given ivuxolimab, an antibody that agonizes OX40 (CD134). Regarding the study as a whole: The CD4+ and CD8+ T cells in the blood had expanded clonally by week 6 at 0.1 to 3.0 mg/kg.

Repertoires were generated with immunoSEQ multiplex PCR, while TCRdb's copy carries only in-frame clones and drops some. The data hold approximately 11,000 clones, with more than 80% observed a single time. As regards this clone: Antigen specificity is unknown.

Blood draws occurred at baseline, cycle 4 day 1, and cycle 7 day 1. This CDR3 spans 15 amino acids. Germline values: CDR1 LNHNV, CDR2 YYDKDF (reference sequence). V lost 0 bases to trimming and J lost 3 bases; unmatched junction nucleotides: 4. The receptor was derived from an adult with an advanced solid tumor such as melanoma, head and neck, liver or kidney cancer. V usage is TRBV15 and J usage is TRBJ1-2; 7 bases map to TRBD1. The sequenced sample was CD4+ or CD8+ T cells sorted from blood, obtained in a trial of the OX40 agonist ivuxolimab. The CDR3 spells CATSRDLGTDYGYTF. The CDR3 DNA is TGTGCCACCAGCAGAGATCTTGGGACAGACTATGGCTACACCTTC.